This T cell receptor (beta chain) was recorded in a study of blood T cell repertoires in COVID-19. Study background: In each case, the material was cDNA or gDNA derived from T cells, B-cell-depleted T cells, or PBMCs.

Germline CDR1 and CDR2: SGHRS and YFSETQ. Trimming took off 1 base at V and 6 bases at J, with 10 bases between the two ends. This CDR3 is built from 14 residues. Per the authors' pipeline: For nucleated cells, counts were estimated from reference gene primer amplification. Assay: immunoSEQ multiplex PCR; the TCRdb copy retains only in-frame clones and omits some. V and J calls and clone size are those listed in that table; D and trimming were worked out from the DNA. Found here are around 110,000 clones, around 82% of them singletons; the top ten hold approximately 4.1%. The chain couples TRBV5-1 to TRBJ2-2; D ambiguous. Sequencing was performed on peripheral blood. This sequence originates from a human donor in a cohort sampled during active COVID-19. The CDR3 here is CASSLFGEAGELFF. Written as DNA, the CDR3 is TGCGCCAGCAGCTTGTTTGGAGAGGCCGGGGAGCTGTTTTTT.